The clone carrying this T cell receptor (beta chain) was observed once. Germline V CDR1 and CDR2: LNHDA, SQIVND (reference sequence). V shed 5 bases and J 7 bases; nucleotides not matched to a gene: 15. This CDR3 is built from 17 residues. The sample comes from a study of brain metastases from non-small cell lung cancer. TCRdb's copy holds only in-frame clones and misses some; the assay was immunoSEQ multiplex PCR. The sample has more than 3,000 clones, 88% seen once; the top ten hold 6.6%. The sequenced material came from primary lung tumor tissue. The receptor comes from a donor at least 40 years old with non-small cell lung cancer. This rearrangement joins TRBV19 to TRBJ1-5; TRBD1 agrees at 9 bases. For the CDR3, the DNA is TGTGCCAGTAGTTTTCGCTCACTCCGGGACAGGGACCAGCCCCAGCATTTT. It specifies CASSFRSLRDRDQPQHF.